Below, 24 T cell receptor beta chains from the same sample are listed, as sequenced in a study of blood T cell repertoires in COVID-19. Profiling relied on immunoSEQ multiplex PCR, and the TCRdb table lists in-frame clones only, not all of them. The table records around 430,000 clones, approximately 87% of them present only once. The sample comprised PBMCs or T cells enriched from blood (not recorded which). These TCRs come from a woman aged 50 to 60 who had recovered from COVID-19.

The V gene is TRBV28, the J gene TRBJ2-5, with D perhaps TRBD2 (5 bases). This CDR3 comprises 14 residues. Per germline, CDR1 MDHEN and CDR2 SYDVKM. Trimming cost V 2 bases and J 10 bases, with 17 bases left between them. In DNA, the CDR3 is TGTGCCAGCAGTTTAGTCCCCATGCGGGTGGTCCAGTACTTC. As protein: CASSLVPMRVVQYF. Full variable domain (outside the CDR3, taken from reference TRBV28 and TRBJ2-5): DVKVTQSSRYLVKRTGEKVFLECVQDMDHENMFWYRQDPGLGLRLIYFSYDVKMKEKGDIPEGYSVSREKKERFSLILESASTNQTSMYLCASSLVPMRVVQYFGPGTRLLVL.

This clone appeared a few times. This same CDR3 is encoded by further DNA sequences in the sample. This chain links TRBV6-1 with TRBJ1-2; D unresolved. Germline V gives CDR1 MNHNS, CDR2 SASEGT. V lost 3 bases, J lost 4 bases, and 6 bases lay in between. The CDR3 runs to 12 residues. CDR3 DNA: TGTGCCAGCAGTGAGGCAGGCTATGGCTACACCTTC. It encodes CASSEAGYGYTF.

The V call is TRBV7-2, the J call TRBJ2-7, with D maybe TRBD2 (5 bases). V was pared by 5 bases and J by 7 bases, with 21 bases between. The CDR3 has 15 amino acids. In germline, CDR1 is SGHTA, CDR2 FQGNSA. Here the CDR3 reads CASSLSWTSAGEQYF. CDR3 bases: TGTGCCAGCAGCCTTTCGTGGACCTCCGCGGGTGAGCAGTACTTC.

The rearrangement uses TRBV7-9 and TRBJ1-2; the D is unclear. Germline assignment: CDR1 SEHNR and CDR2 FQNEAQ (reference sequence). The V gene lost 4 bases and the J gene lost 6 bases, with 15 bases spanning the gap. This CDR3 has 14 amino acids. The CDR3 coding sequence is TGTGCCAGCAGCTCCTTCGCCCGCGGGGATGGCTACACCTTC. Amino acid sequence: CASSSFARGDGYTF.

To note about this clone: The sample carries other DNA sequences with the same CDR3. CDR3 coding DNA: TGTGCCAGCAGTGAAGATTCTAGGACTAGCCCAAGCACAGATACGCAGTATTTT. Its translation is CASSEDSRTSPSTDTQYF. The V call is TRBV2, the J call TRBJ2-3, with 8 bases aligning to TRBD2. The CDR3 is made up of 18 amino acids. Germline loops: CDR1 SNHLY, CDR2 FYNNEI. J was trimmed by 0 bases and V by 1 base; bases with no gene match: 9. Looking up the rest from reference TRBV2 and TRBJ2-3 gives the full variable domain: EPEVTQTPSHQVTQMGQEVILRCVPISNHLYFYWYRQILGQKVEFLVSFYNNEISEKSEIFDDQFSVERPDGSNFTLKIRSTKLEDSAMYFCASSEDSRTSPSTDTQYFGPGTRLTVL.

The chain joins TRBV7-2 to TRBJ1-6; a weak D match, TRBD1 (6 bases). The CDR3 covers 14 residues. Germline V gives CDR1 SGHTA, CDR2 FQGNSA. Trimming shortened V by 3 bases and J by 9 bases, and 12 bases separated the two germline ends. As DNA, the CDR3 is TGTGCCAGCAGCTTTGGGGGCTCGGCTTCACCCCTCCACTTT. Protein: CASSFGGSASPLHF.

The chain couples TRBV5-1 to TRBJ2-2, with 9 positions matching TRBD1. This CDR3 spans 14 amino acids. V shed 4 bases and J 5 bases; nucleotides not matched to a gene: 3. From germline, CDR1 is SGHRS and CDR2 YFSETQ. The CDR3 region has the DNA TGCGCCAGCAGCGGACAGGGGCGAACCGGGGAGCTGTTTTTT. It translates to CASSGQGRTGELFF. Drawing the rest from reference TRBV5-1 and TRBJ2-2, the complete variable domain is KAGVTQTPRYLIKTRGQQVTLSCSPISGHRSVSWYQQTPGQGLQFLFEYFSETQRNKGNFPGRFSGRQFSNSRSEMNVSTLELGDSALYLCASSGQGRTGELFFGEGSRLTVL.

J is TRBJ2-2 and V is TRBV4-1; tentatively, D is TRBD1 (5 bases). V shed 0 bases and J shed 9 bases, with 8 bases lying between them. This CDR3 has 13 residues. Germline assignment: CDR1 MGHRA and CDR2 YSYEKL. CDR3 protein: CASSQDWGRELFF. In DNA, the CDR3 is TGCGCCAGCAGCCAAGATTGGGGCAGGGAGCTGTTTTTT.

This chain connects TRBV6-4 to TRBJ2-2; 7 bases map to TRBD2. Germline-derived CDR1 and CDR2 are MRHNA and SNTAGT. This CDR3 is 15 amino acids long. V gave up 5 bases and J gave up 0 bases; unmatched junction bases: 3. The CDR3 protein is CASSIAGTNTGELFF. For the CDR3, the DNA is TGTGCCAGCAGTATAGCGGGTACGAACACCGGGGAGCTGTTTTTT.

V usage is TRBV28 and J usage is TRBJ2-6; perhaps TRBD2 as D (7 bases). V gave up 7 bases and J gave up 0 bases, with 10 bases separating them. The germline gives CDR1 MDHEN, CDR2 SYDVKM. The CDR3 is 15 amino acids. The CDR3 region has the DNA TGTGCCAGCAAGGGGGGGTTCTCTGGGGCCAACGTCCTGACTTTC. This sequence encodes CASKGGFSGANVLTF.

Written as DNA, the CDR3 is TGCGCCAGCAGCTTACAGGGCCCCGGGGAGCTGTTTTTT. It encodes CASSLQGPGELFF. The V call is TRBV5-1, the J call TRBJ2-2; tentatively, D is TRBD1 (6 bases). V was pared by 2 bases and J by 6 bases, with 8 bases between. Germline V CDR1 and CDR2: SGHRS, YFSETQ. The CDR3 contains 13 residues.

The J gene is TRBJ2-3, the V gene TRBV19, with 11 bases lining up with TRBD1. The CDR3 contains 14 residues. Looked up from germline, CDR1 is LNHDA and CDR2 is SQIVND (reference sequence). V gave up 7 bases and J gave up 5 bases; unmatched junction bases: 5. CDR3 sequence reads: CASTEGQGGDTQYF. CDR3 coding DNA: TGTGCCAGTACCGAGGGACAGGGGGGAGATACGCAGTATTTT.

This chain joins TRBV28 and TRBJ1-1, with TRBD1 matching 8 bases. V lost 4 bases to trimming and J lost 1 base; unmatched junction nucleotides: 5. Per the germline V gene, CDR1 is MDHEN and CDR2 is SYDVKM. This CDR3 has 15 amino acids. Here the CDR3 DNA reads TGTGCCAGCAGTTCGACAGGGGAAGCGAACACTGAAGCTTTCTTT. Residues: CASSSTGEANTEAFF.

V is TRBV4-3 and J is TRBJ2-2; TRBD1 is a possible D gene (6 bases). This CDR3 has 15 amino acids. V lost 1 base and J 6 bases, leaving 12 bases between the germline ends. CDR1 is LGHNA and CDR2 is YSLEER in the germline V gene. As DNA, the CDR3 is TGCGCCAGCAGCCAAGTCGGCAGGGGAGCCGGGGAGCTGTTTTTT. Its protein is CASSQVGRGAGELFF.

The chain uses TRBV12-3 or TRBV12-4 and TRBJ1-2, with unresolved D. Trimming took off 1 base at V and 3 bases at J, with 6 bases between the two ends. This CDR3 has 13 amino acids. CDR3 in DNA: TGTGCCAGCAGTTTAGAGGGAGACTATGGCTACACCTTC. Its protein product is CASSLEGDYGYTF.

The gene calls are TRBV12-5 and TRBJ2-1; 9 positions match TRBD2. V shed 4 bases, J shed 12 bases, and the junction held 13 bases outside the gene matches. Germline CDR1 is LGHNT and CDR2 is FRNRAP. This CDR3 is built from 15 residues. The CDR3 DNA reads as TGTGCTAGTGGTTCCGGGACTAGCCGTTTACGGGTGCAGTTCTTC. This sequence encodes CASGSGTSRLRVQFF.

J is TRBJ2-7 and V is TRBV28; tentatively, D is TRBD1 (6 bases). CDR3 length: 16 amino acids. The germline gives CDR1 MDHEN, CDR2 SYDVKM. V lost 3 bases and J 1 base, leaving 16 bases between the germline ends. The CDR3: CASSFPSRTESYEQYF. The CDR3 DNA reads TGTGCCAGCAGTTTCCCCAGCCGGACAGAGTCCTACGAGCAGTACTTC.

This clone is a singleton in its sample. V is TRBV19 and J is TRBJ1-2; no clear D. Germline CDR1 and CDR2: LNHDA and SQIVND (reference sequence). The CDR3 consists of 13 residues. V dropped 10 bases and J dropped 0 bases, with 12 bases sitting between them. CDR3 loop: CATWAKTNYGYTF. CDR3 coding DNA: TGTGCCACCTGGGCTAAAACTAACTATGGCTACACCTTC.

V is TRBV5-1 and J is TRBJ2-7, with D possibly matching TRBD1 (6 bases). The V and J ends lost 4 bases and 2 bases respectively, with 13 bases between them. Germline CDR1 reads SGHRS; CDR2 reads YFSETQ. The CDR3 consists of 14 residues. CDR3 residues: CASSDRTDTYEQYF. CDR3 in DNA: TGCGCCAGCAGCGACAGGACAGATACCTACGAGCAGTACTTC.

A few counts support this clone. The chain carries TRBV20-1 and TRBJ1-5; D call uncertain. This CDR3 has 16 amino acids. Trimming cost V 3 bases and J 1 base, with 16 bases left between them. The germline V gene encodes CDR1 DFQATT and CDR2 SNEGSKA (reference sequence). CDR3 DNA sequence: TGCAGTGCTAGTATAACGGGGTATGGGAGCAATCAGCCCCAGCATTTT. This gives the protein CSASITGYGSNQPQHF.

This chain joins TRBV2 and TRBJ1-1, with D unclear. The germline gives CDR1 SNHLY, CDR2 FYNNEI. The CDR3 has 14 amino acids. Trimming cost V 2 bases and J 4 bases, with 11 bases left between them. CDR3 protein: CASSEYSGITEAFF. The CDR3 nucleotides are TGTGCCAGCAGTGAATATAGCGGGATCACTGAAGCTTTCTTT. The full variable domain, completed using reference TRBV2 and TRBJ1-1, is EPEVTQTPSHQVTQMGQEVILRCVPISNHLYFYWYRQILGQKVEFLVSFYNNEISEKSEIFDDQFSVERPDGSNFTLKIRSTKLEDSAMYFCASSEYSGITEAFFGQGTRLTVV.

CDR3 amino acids: CAITDRVNTEAFF. DNA of the CDR3: TGTGCCATCACCGACAGGGTGAACACTGAAGCTTTCTTT. The gene calls are TRBV10-3 and TRBJ1-1; 7 positions match TRBD1. From germline, CDR1 is ENHRY and CDR2 SYGVKD. V dropped 7 bases and J dropped 0; count of bases not matched to a gene: 2. This CDR3 comprises 13 residues.

Comment on this clone: At the DNA level, this CDR3 is encoded by other sequences in the same sample as well. The V call is TRBV19, the J call TRBJ1-6; D is unresolved. The CDR3 covers 13 residues. V was clipped by 7 bases and J by 7 bases, with 11 bases between them. From germline, CDR1 is LNHDA and CDR2 SQIVND (reference sequence). The CDR3 sequence: CASNPGGNSPLHF. The CDR3 region has the DNA TGTGCCAGTAACCCGGGAGGGAATTCACCCCTCCACTTT.

DNA of the CDR3: TGCGCCAGCAGCTTGGAGGGCGGGGGGGCCGGTGAGACCCAGTACTTC. This gives the protein CASSLEGGGAGETQYF. V is TRBV5-1 and J is TRBJ2-5, with 9 nucleotides matching TRBD2. Germline-derived CDR1 and CDR2 are SGHRS and YFSETQ. The CDR3 contains 16 residues. Trimming took 0 bases from V and 5 from J; bases not matched to a gene: 8.